The 19 T cell receptor beta chains below were found in one sample sequenced in a study of blood T cell repertoires in COVID-19. Using immunoSEQ multiplex PCR, the repertoire was profiled, and TCRdb retains in-frame clones only, with some absent. The sample lists around 100,000 clones; over 75% were seen once. Material: peripheral blood. The receptors were sampled from a human donor in a cohort sampled during active COVID-19.

The chain has TRBV6-1 and TRBJ2-3, with a possible D match to TRBD2 (7 bases). Germline CDR1 MNHNS, CDR2 SASEGT. CDR3 length equals 16 residues. Between the trimmed V and J ends, which lost 4 bases and 10 bases, there was a span of 24 bases. CDR3 coding DNA: TGTGCCAGCAGTGCCCCAGGGGAGGGCACGGGTGGGGCGCAGTATTTT. Translated: CASSAPGEGTGGAQYF.

J is TRBJ2-5 and V is TRBV4-2; 14 bases agree with TRBD2. Per the germline V gene, CDR1 is LGHNA and CDR2 is YNFKEQ. The CDR3 spans 17 residues. The V segment lost 2 bases and the J segment 5 bases; nucleotides outside the gene matches: 7. As DNA, the CDR3 is TGTGCCAGCAGCCAAAAGACTAGCGGGGGGGCCCTTGAGACCCAGTACTTC. Its protein is CASSQKTSGGALETQYF.

This rearrangement joins TRBV7-2 to TRBJ1-4; D is ambiguous. This CDR3 is built from 16 residues. Trimming shortened V by 5 bases and J by 2 bases, and 15 bases separated the two germline ends. Germline assignment: CDR1 SGHTA and CDR2 FQGNSA. Here the CDR3 reads CASSRGGGITNEKLFF. In DNA, the CDR3 is TGTGCCAGCAGCCGGGGAGGAGGGATTACTAATGAAAAACTGTTTTTT.

This clone was seen just once. The rearrangement uses TRBV12-5 and TRBJ2-1, with 10 bases that match TRBD2. V lost 3 bases and J lost 5; bases outside the gene matches: 7. Germline-derived CDR1 and CDR2 are LGHNT and FRNRAP. The CDR3 sequence is 16 residues long. CDR3 sequence: CASGLVEREGHNEQFF. DNA for the CDR3: TGTGCTAGTGGTTTAGTTGAGCGGGAGGGCCACAATGAGCAGTTCTTC. The entire variable domain, with the rest obtained from reference TRBV12-5 and TRBJ2-1, is as follows: DARVTQTPRHKVTEMGQEVTMRCQPILGHNTVFWYRQTMMQGLELLAYFRNRAPLDDSGMPKDRFSAEMPDATLATLKIQPSEPRDSAVYFCASGLVEREGHNEQFFGPGTRLTVL.

CDR3 loop: CASSPLTGIAGAYEQYF. DNA of the CDR3: TGTGCCAGCAGCCCACTCACCGGTATAGCGGGGGCGTACGAGCAGTACTTC. The chain couples TRBV14 to TRBJ2-7, with TRBD2 matching over 9 bases. There are 17 residues in the CDR3. The V gene's germline CDR1 is SGHDN and CDR2 FVKESK. Trimming took 4 bases from V and 4 from J; bases not matched to a gene: 14. Filled out from reference TRBV14 and TRBJ2-7, the complete variable domain reads EAGVTQFPSHSVIEKGQTVTLRCDPISGHDNLYWYRRVMGKEIKFLLHFVKESKQDESGMPNNRFLAERTGGTYSTLKVQPAELEDSGVYFCASSPLTGIAGAYEQYFGPGTRLTVT.

The genes are TRBV5-1 and TRBJ2-3, with 11 nucleotides matching TRBD2. The V segment lost 3 bases and the J segment 4 bases; nucleotides outside the gene matches: 10. The CDR3 length is 17 residues. Germline CDR1 and CDR2: SGHRS and YFSETQ. DNA of the CDR3: TGCGCCAGCAGCTCTCGACTAGCGGGAAGGTGGTCAGATACGCAGTATTTT. This encodes CASSSRLAGRWSDTQYF.

This chain joins TRBV5-1 and TRBJ2-5; D might be TRBD2 (5 bases). There are 15 residues in the CDR3. Deletions cut 4 bases from V and 5 bases from J, with 18 bases between. The germline CDR1 and CDR2 sequences are SGHRS and YFSETQ. CDR3 DNA: TGCGCCAGCAGCCCACGACTAACGACGGGGGAGACCCAGTACTTC. Its translation is CASSPRLTTGETQYF.

The chain recombines TRBV19 with TRBJ1-1, with 7 bases identical to TRBD1. V gave up 6 bases and J gave up 3 bases; unmatched junction bases: 7. The germline V gene encodes CDR1 LNHDA and CDR2 SQIVND (reference sequence). The CDR3 has 14 amino acids. CDR3 DNA: TGTGCCAGTAGAACAGGGGTGGAGTACACTGAAGCTTTCTTT. Its protein is CASRTGVEYTEAFF.

The V and J genes are TRBV6-5 and TRBJ2-6; D is perhaps TRBD2 (5 bases). The V and J ends lost 8 bases and 0 bases respectively, with 11 bases between them. CDR1 and CDR2 from the germline V gene are MNHEY and SVGAGI. The CDR3 sequence is 15 residues long. CDR3 loop: CASGLTGSGANVLTF. The CDR3 DNA is TGTGCCAGCGGACTCACTGGCTCTGGGGCCAACGTCCTGACTTTC.

This chain connects TRBV13 to TRBJ1-1; 11 positions agree with TRBD1. This CDR3 is built from 16 residues. The germline gives CDR1 PRHDT, CDR2 FYEKMQ (reference sequence). V shed 4 bases, J shed 4 bases, and the junction held 8 bases outside the gene matches. Written as DNA, the CDR3 is TGTGCCAGCAGCTCGAGGACAGGGGGCGCGGGCACTGAAGCTTTCTTT. The encoded protein is CASSSRTGGAGTEAFF.

The chain recombines TRBV18 with TRBJ2-6, with 14 bases aligning to TRBD2. The CDR3 contains 17 residues. Trimming at V came to 6 bases and at J to 0 bases, leaving 1 base not matched to a gene. Per the germline V gene, CDR1 is KGHSH and CDR2 is LQKENI. The CDR3, as DNA: TGTGCCAGCTCTGGGACTAGCGGGAGCTCTGGGGCCAACGTCCTGACTTTC. This gives the protein CASSGTSGSSGANVLTF.

V usage is TRBV21-1 and J usage is TRBJ1-5; the table calls TRBD1, which could not be checked here. TRBV21-1 corresponds to a pseudogene. This CDR3 region has 17 residues. The CDR3 DNA is TGTGCCAGCAGCAAGGACAGAGCTTTGTTTAGCAATCAGCCCCAGCATTTT. Protein product: CASSKDRALFSNQPQHF.

The J gene is TRBJ1-2, the V gene TRBV10-3, with D tentatively TRBD1 (5 bases). This CDR3 contains 15 residues. Germline CDR1 and CDR2: ENHRY and SYGVKD. Trimming left V 7 bases short and J 4 bases short, with 19 bases between. Here the CDR3 reads CAINPGPGGSYGYTF. For the CDR3, the DNA is TGTGCCATCAACCCGGGACCGGGAGGTAGCTATGGCTACACCTTC.

This sequence joins TRBV27 and TRBJ2-1; 7 positions agree with TRBD1. The CDR3 totals 15 residues. V lost 3 bases, J lost 8 bases, and 10 bases stayed unmatched. CDR1 and CDR2 (germline): MNHEY, SMNVEV (reference sequence). The CDR3 DNA follows: TGTGCCAGCAGTTTCTCGGCACAGGGGTTGGATGAGCAGTTCTTC. This translates into CASSFSAQGLDEQFF.

The rearrangement joins TRBV2 to TRBJ1-5, with D possibly matching TRBD1 (6 bases). Per the germline V gene, CDR1 is SNHLY and CDR2 is FYNNEI. The CDR3 runs 15 residues. V was cut by 6 bases and J by 1 base, with 13 bases left in between. The CDR3 reads CASSRTGTSNQPQHF. The CDR3 nucleotides are TGTGCCAGCAGCCGAACAGGGACGAGCAATCAGCCCCAGCATTTT.

This sequence joins TRBV12-2 and TRBJ1-2; the tabulated D call, TRBD1, remains unverified against the DNA. TRBV12-2 is a documented pseudogene. The CDR3 sequence is 17 residues long. The CDR3 coding sequence is TGTGCAAGTCGCTTAGCGCGGACCAGGGGGGTTAACTATGGCTACACCTTC. Protein product: CASRLARTRGVNYGYTF.

The rearrangement uses TRBV24-1 and TRBJ2-7; 7 bases line up with TRBD2. This CDR3 has 13 amino acids. Germline V CDR1 and CDR2: KGHDR, SFDVKD. The J segment lost 1 base and the V segment lost 12 bases, leaving 8 bases of the junction unmatched. The CDR3 loop reads CAAKRGHSYEQYF. CDR3 DNA: TGTGCCGCTAAGCGGGGCCATTCCTACGAGCAGTACTTC.

This chain links TRBV28 with TRBJ2-7, with D hard to call. Germline loops: CDR1 MDHEN, CDR2 SYDVKM. V shed 5 bases and J shed 0 bases, with 17 bases lying between them. This CDR3 region has 16 residues. In DNA, the CDR3 is TGTGCCAGCAGTCCATTTCCCCGAGGTAACTCCTACGAGCAGTACTTC. Translated: CASSPFPRGNSYEQYF. The full variable domain, its missing parts supplied by reference TRBV28 and TRBJ2-7, is DVKVTQSSRYLVKRTGEKVFLECVQDMDHENMFWYRQDPGLGLRLIYFSYDVKMKEKGDIPEGYSVSREKKERFSLILESASTNQTSMYLCASSPFPRGNSYEQYFGPGTRLTVT.

The rearrangement links TRBV4-1 to TRBJ2-1; no clear D gene. This CDR3 comprises 17 residues. Germline CDR1 and CDR2: MGHRA and YSYEKL. V dropped 0 bases and J dropped 0 bases, with 12 bases sitting between them. The CDR3: CASSQDRRGVSYNEQFF. The CDR3 DNA sequence: TGCGCCAGCAGCCAAGATCGGCGCGGAGTCTCCTACAATGAGCAGTTCTTC.